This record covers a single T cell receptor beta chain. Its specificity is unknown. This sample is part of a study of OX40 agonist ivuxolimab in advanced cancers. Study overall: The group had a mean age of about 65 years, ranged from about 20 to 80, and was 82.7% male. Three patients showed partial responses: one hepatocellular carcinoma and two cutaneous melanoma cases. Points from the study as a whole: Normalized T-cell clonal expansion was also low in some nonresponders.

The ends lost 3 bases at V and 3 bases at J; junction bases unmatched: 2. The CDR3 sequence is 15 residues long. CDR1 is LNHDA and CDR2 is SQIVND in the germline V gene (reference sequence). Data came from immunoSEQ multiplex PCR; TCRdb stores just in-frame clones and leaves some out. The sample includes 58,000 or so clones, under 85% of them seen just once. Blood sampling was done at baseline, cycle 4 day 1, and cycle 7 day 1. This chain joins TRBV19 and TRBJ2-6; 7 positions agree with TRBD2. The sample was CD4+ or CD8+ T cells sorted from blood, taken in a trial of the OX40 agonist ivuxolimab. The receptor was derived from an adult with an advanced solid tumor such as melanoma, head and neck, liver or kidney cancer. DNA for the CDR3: TGTGCCAGTAGTATTGGGGGGGATGGGGCCAACGTCCTGACTTTC. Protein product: CASSIGGDGANVLTF.